A single sample is the source of the 22 T cell receptor beta chains below, sequenced in a study of shared clonotypes between healthy human individuals (TCRdb year 2020). Receptor libraries were prepared by the immunoSEQ multiplex PCR assay. TCRdb limited this immuneACCESS table to in-frame rearrangements with V and J called. A share of clones is missing; checked studies link under half to unresolved V genes, and the rest is unexplained. This sample lists about 530,000 clones; 75% to 80% were detected once. 9.5% to 15% of the sample comes from the top ten. Sequenced material: PBMCs. The receptors shown here come from a middle-aged woman in good health. Some clones in this sample may be carry-over from other donors' samples.

The chain uses TRBV19 and TRBJ1-2, with TRBD1 matching 9 bases. The V segment lost 6 bases and the J segment 4 bases; nucleotides outside the gene matches: 9. The germline V gene encodes CDR1 LNHDA and CDR2 SQIVND (reference sequence). This CDR3 is built from 15 residues. The CDR3 DNA follows: TGTGCCAGTAGCCGGGACAGGGAGGCGCCCTATGGCTACACCTTC. Amino acids: CASSRDREAPYGYTF.

This clone was seen a few times. CDR3 region: CASSWDTPTDTEAFF. The CDR3 nucleotides read TGTGCCAGCAGCTGGGACACCCCGACGGACACTGAAGCTTTCTTT. The genes are TRBV7-9 and TRBJ1-1; the D gene is possibly TRBD1 (6 bases). Between the trimmed V and J ends, which lost 4 bases and 3 bases, there was a span of 15 bases. In germline, CDR1 is SEHNR, CDR2 FQNEAQ (reference sequence). The CDR3 covers 15 residues.

With regard to this clone: Compared with germline, one end of the junction differs, possibly owing to a read error. The same CDR3 also results from other DNA sequences found in this sample. The chain employs TRBV30 and TRBJ2-1, with 9 bases fitting TRBD1. There are 13 residues in the CDR3. The V gene's germline CDR1 is GTSNPN and CDR2 SVGIG (reference sequence). The CDR3 region has the DNA TGTGCTTGGAGCGTTACAGGGGGCGAAGGCCAGTTCTTC. It is translated as CAWSVTGGEGQFF.

The rearrangement joins TRBV19 to TRBJ1-1; D is undetermined. Trimming took 3 bases from V and 1 from J, leaving 9 bases between them. The CDR3 contains 14 residues. Germline V gene data show CDR1 as LNHDA and CDR2 as SQIVND (reference sequence). The CDR3 coding sequence is TGTGCCAGTAGTATCCTGGTCGAGAACACTGAAGCTTTCTTT. Residues: CASSILVENTEAFF. Full variable domain (missing parts from reference TRBV19 and TRBJ1-1): DGGITQSPKYLFRKEGQNVTLSCEQNLNHDAMYWYRQDPGQGLRLIYYSQIVNDFQKGDIAEGYSVSREKKESFPLTVTSAQKNPTAFYLCASSILVENTEAFFGQGTRLTVV.

To note about this clone: One junction end does not reproduce the germline sequence, and a read error may be involved. The chain combines TRBV7-2 with TRBJ2-1; 11 bases line up with TRBD2. The CDR3 is 15 residues long. Germline CDR1 and CDR2: SGHTA and FQGNSA. DNA of the CDR3: TGTGCCAGCAGCCTAGCGGGAGGACAATACAATGAGCAGTTCTTC. This encodes CASSLAGGQYNEQFF.

V is TRBV30 and J is TRBJ2-7; TRBD1 aligns across 8 bases. In germline, CDR1 is GTSNPN, CDR2 SVGIG (reference sequence). The length of the CDR3 is 14 residues. V shed 2 bases, J shed 5 bases, and the junction held 8 bases outside the gene matches. CDR3 in amino acids: CAWSPGQGRNEQYF. The CDR3 bases are TGTGCCTGGAGTCCCGGACAGGGTCGCAACGAGCAGTACTTC.

The V call is TRBV6-5, the J call TRBJ1-2, with D possibly TRBD1 on 5 matching bases. This CDR3 comprises 14 residues. Germline V gene lookup returns CDR1 MNHEY and CDR2 SVGAGI. V dropped 3 bases and J dropped 8 bases, with 16 bases sitting between them. DNA of the CDR3: TGTGCCAGCAGTTATACTGCCCGGGGGGACGGCTACACCTTC. Translating it yields CASSYTARGDGYTF.

This clone was seen once. The chain carries TRBV5-1 and TRBJ2-3, with 9 bases that match TRBD2. The CDR3 is made up of 16 amino acids. Germline V gene sequence: CDR1 SGHRS, CDR2 YFSETQ. V dropped 4 bases and J dropped 3; count of bases not matched to a gene: 9. CDR3 DNA sequence: TGCGCCAGCAGCGTAACCGGGCGGGAGGGTACAGATACGCAGTATTTT. Protein product: CASSVTGREGTDTQYF.

Turning to this clone: This sequence is one base from a far larger clone and is likely a read error. The rearrangement joins TRBV7-3 to TRBJ2-3; 7 bases align to TRBD2. V lost 7 bases and J lost 2; bases outside the gene matches: 9. The CDR3 is 15 residues long. Per the germline V gene, CDR1 is SGHTA and CDR2 is FQGTGA. The CDR3 here is CASNFFSGPTDTQYF. The CDR3 nucleotides are TGTGCCAGCAACTTTTTTAGCGGGCCCACAGATACGCAGTATTTT. The complete variable domain, with remaining parts taken from reference TRBV7-3 and TRBJ2-3, reads GAGVSQTPSNKVTEKGKYVELRCDPISGHTALYWYRQSLGQGPEFLIYFQGTGAADDSGLPNDRFFAVRPEGSVSTLKIQRTERGDSAVYLCASNFFSGPTDTQYFGPGTRLTVL.

The V call is TRBV5-4, the J call TRBJ2-4, with D unresolved. Trimming stripped 4 bases from V and 3 bases from J, with 17 bases between. The CDR3 has 16 residues. Looked up from germline, CDR1 is SGHNT and CDR2 is YYREEE (reference sequence). Written as DNA, the CDR3 is TGTGCCAGCAGCCCTGGGTATGCGAAGGTCAAAAACATTCAGTACTTC. Translation gives CASSPGYAKVKNIQYF. Looking up the rest from reference TRBV5-4 and TRBJ2-4 gives the full variable domain: ETGVTQSPTHLIKTRGQQVTLRCSSQSGHNTVSWYQQALGQGPQFIFQYYREEENGRGNFPPRFSGLQFPNYSSELNVNALELDDSALYLCASSPGYAKVKNIQYFGAGTRLSVL.

The V and J genes are TRBV27 and TRBJ2-2; D gene unclear. V was cut by 1 base and J by 4 bases, with 13 bases left in between. CDR1 and CDR2 from the germline V gene are MNHEY and SMNVEV (reference sequence). The CDR3 contains 16 residues. CDR3 sequence: CASSLLPGRSTGELFF. CDR3 nucleotides: TGTGCCAGCAGTTTATTACCGGGCAGGTCCACCGGGGAGCTGTTTTTT.

Points on this clone: The sample holds other DNA sequences that translate to the same CDR3. J is TRBJ2-1 and V is TRBV7-2, with TRBD2 matching 10 bases. The J segment lost 0 bases and the V segment lost 5 bases, leaving 7 bases of the junction unmatched. The CDR3 loop spans 17 amino acids. The V gene's germline CDR1 is SGHTA and CDR2 FQGNSA. The CDR3 protein is CASSPGLALSSYNEQFF. The CDR3 DNA follows: TGTGCCAGCAGCCCGGGACTAGCGCTAAGCTCCTACAATGAGCAGTTCTTC.

The rearrangement joins TRBV6-1 to TRBJ2-1; 7 bases align to TRBD2. The CDR3 runs to 17 residues. Trimming took 0 bases from V and 6 from J; bases not matched to a gene: 11. Germline lookup yields CDR1 MNHNS and CDR2 SASEGT. The CDR3 reads CASSEAFAGVGGNEQFF. CDR3 DNA: TGTGCCAGCAGTGAAGCTTTTGCGGGAGTTGGGGGCAATGAGCAGTTCTTC.

About this clone itself: This same CDR3 is encoded by further DNA sequences in the sample. The V gene is TRBV5-4, the J gene TRBJ2-5; TRBD1 matches 9 bases. CDR1 and CDR2 from the germline V gene are SGHNT and YYREEE (reference sequence). With 0 bases clipped from V and 2 bases from J, the junction kept 2 bases outside the gene matches. This CDR3 spans 15 amino acids. The CDR3 DNA sequence: TGTGCCAGCAGCTTGGGGGGACAGGGACAAGAGACCCAGTACTTC. This codes for CASSLGGQGQETQYF.

This clone was observed once. The chain combines TRBV19 with TRBJ2-5, with unresolved D. V was clipped by 3 bases and J by 5 bases, with 10 bases between them. Germline V lookup: CDR1 LNHDA, CDR2 SQIVND (reference sequence). This CDR3 contains 13 residues. CDR3 amino acids: CASSISVRETQYF. The CDR3 coding sequence is TGTGCCAGTAGTATCTCAGTGCGTGAGACCCAGTACTTC.

This clone was counted only a few times. A single base separates this from a much larger clone, so it may be a read error. The V and J genes are TRBV4-3 and TRBJ2-1, with D tentatively TRBD1 (6 bases). This CDR3 is built from 14 residues. From germline, CDR1 is LGHNA and CDR2 YSLEER. CDR3 protein: CANSLGSGDNEQFF. The CDR3, as DNA: TGCGCCAACAGCCTAGGATCAGGGGACAATGAGCAGTTCTTC.

The DNA for the CDR3 is TGTGCCAGCAGCTTATTTTCCCAAGCGGGAGGTACCGGGGAGCTGTTTTTT. Protein sequence: CASSLFSQAGGTGELFF. This chain connects TRBV7-3 to TRBJ2-2, with 9 bases identical to TRBD2. V shed 2 bases and J 5 bases; nucleotides not matched to a gene: 9. Germline V gene sequence: CDR1 SGHTA, CDR2 FQGTGA. The CDR3 extends over 17 amino acids.

This sequence joins TRBV6-1 and TRBJ1-3; the match to TRBD1 covers 7 bases. After removal of 7 bases from V and 0 bases from J, the junction contained 6 bases not matched to a gene. The CDR3 length is 15 residues. Germline CDR1 and CDR2: MNHNS and SASEGT. The CDR3 sequence is CASIMTGSSGNTIYF. The CDR3 nucleotides read TGTGCCAGCATCATGACAGGGAGCTCTGGAAACACCATATATTTT.

The chain has TRBV7-8 and TRBJ2-1; 8 bases are a match to TRBD2. There are 18 residues in the CDR3. The J segment lost 1 base and the V segment lost 1 base, leaving 9 bases of the junction unmatched. Germline CDR1 reads SGHVS; CDR2 reads FQNEAQ. The CDR3 bases are TGTGCCAGCAGCTTAGTAGTCGGCGGGAGGTTATCCTACAATGAGCAGTTCTTC. Translating gives CASSLVVGGRLSYNEQFF.

The chain couples TRBV5-4 to TRBJ1-3; TRBD1 agrees at 8 bases. J lost 0 bases, V lost 4 bases, and 6 bases had no gene match. CDR1 and CDR2 (germline): SGHNT, YYREEE (reference sequence). The CDR3 is 16 residues long. The CDR3 DNA is TGTGCCAGCAGCCTAATACAGGGGGGCTCTGGAAACACCATATATTTT. It codes for CASSLIQGGSGNTIYF.

This clone was counted between two and nine times. The CDR3: CASSPGLAGVPGNTGELFF. CDR3 DNA: TGTGCCAGCAGCCCGGGACTAGCGGGAGTCCCTGGGAACACCGGGGAGCTGTTTTTT. The chain uses TRBV11-2 and TRBJ2-2, with 14 bases lining up with TRBD2. The trim removed 5 bases at V and 1 base at J, leaving 9 bases unmatched. Germline values: CDR1 SGHAT, CDR2 FQNNGV. The CDR3 covers 19 residues.

The chain recombines TRBV6-5 with TRBJ1-1; perhaps TRBD1 as D (6 bases). The germline V gene has CDR1 MNHEY and CDR2 SVGAGI. V gave up 6 bases and J gave up 3 bases, with 14 bases separating them. The CDR3 is 14 amino acids. The DNA of the CDR3 is TGTGCCAGCAGCGTTACAGGGCGAGACACTGAAGCTTTCTTT. Protein product: CASSVTGRDTEAFF.